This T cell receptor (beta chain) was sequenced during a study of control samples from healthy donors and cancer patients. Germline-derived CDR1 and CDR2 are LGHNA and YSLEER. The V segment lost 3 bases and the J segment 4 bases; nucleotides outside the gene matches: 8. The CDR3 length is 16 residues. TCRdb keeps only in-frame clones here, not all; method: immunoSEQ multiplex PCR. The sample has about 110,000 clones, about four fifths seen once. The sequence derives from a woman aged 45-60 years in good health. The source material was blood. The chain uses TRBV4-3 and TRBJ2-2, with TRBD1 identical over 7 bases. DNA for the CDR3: TGCGCCAGCAGCCAGGAATCAAGGGGGCCCACCGGGGAGCTGTTTTTT. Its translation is CASSQESRGPTGELFF.